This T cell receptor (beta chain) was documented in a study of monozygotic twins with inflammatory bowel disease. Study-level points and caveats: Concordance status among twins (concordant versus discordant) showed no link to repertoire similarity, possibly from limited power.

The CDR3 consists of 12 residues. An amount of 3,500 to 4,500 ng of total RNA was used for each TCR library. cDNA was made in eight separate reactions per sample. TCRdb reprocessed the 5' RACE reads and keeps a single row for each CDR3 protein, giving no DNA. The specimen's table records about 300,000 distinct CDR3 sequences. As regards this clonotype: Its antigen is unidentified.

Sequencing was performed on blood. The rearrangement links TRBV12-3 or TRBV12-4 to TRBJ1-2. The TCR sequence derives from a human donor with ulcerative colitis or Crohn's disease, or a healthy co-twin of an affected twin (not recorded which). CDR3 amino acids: CASSLGLYGYTF.